The source of this T cell receptor (beta chain) is a study of diagnostic markers for celiac disease. Germline lookup yields CDR1 MDHEN and CDR2 SYDVKM. CDR3 length: 14 amino acids. This clonotype is classed as medium-sized by frequency. No DNA is given; TCRdb re-called the reads and lists each CDR3 protein once. In total, the table holds some 2,000 distinct CDR3 sequences. The TCR sequence derives from a human donor. This table probably holds off-target reads from a library built for another chain. Sequences were obtained from either unsorted cells or a sorted T cell fraction (not recorded which). The chain employs TRBV28 and TRBJ1-2. CDR3: CASSWTLGPGGYTF.